Listed here are 15 T cell receptor beta chains from one sample, sequenced in a study of shared clonotypes between healthy human individuals. Some clones are missing from TCRdb's copy, which holds only in-frame ones; the method was immunoSEQ multiplex PCR. The sample holds 2 million to 2.5 million clones; just over 90% are singletons and the top ten take 0.39%. Sequences were obtained from naive CD4+ T cells from PBMCs. As for subset: CD45RA+ positively selected. Receptors were obtained from a man younger than 35 in good health. Some clones in this sample may be carry-over from other donors' samples.

The J gene is TRBJ2-6, the V gene TRBV27; D is possibly TRBD1 (5 bases). V dropped 8 bases and J dropped 0 bases, with 20 bases sitting between them. There are 18 residues in the CDR3. CDR1 is MNHEY and CDR2 is SMNVEV in the germline V gene (reference sequence). The CDR3 spells CASFRGSGLISGANVLTF. The CDR3 coding sequence is TGTGCCAGCTTTCGAGGTTCAGGGCTAATCTCTGGGGCCAACGTCCTGACTTTC.

This clone was counted once. V usage is TRBV7-2 and J usage is TRBJ1-1; D uncertain. V was shortened by 1 base and J by 8 bases, with 11 bases between the two germline ends. This CDR3 is 13 amino acids long. Germline CDR1 SGHTA, CDR2 FQGNSA. As DNA, the CDR3 is TGTGCCAGCAGCTTAGGGTGGGCAATCGAAGCTTTCTTT. This codes for CASSLGWAIEAFF.

The CDR3 DNA reads as TGCGCCAGCAGCCAAGAGGGACTAGCGGGACTTTTGGGCACAGATACGCAGTATTTT. It specifies CASSQEGLAGLLGTDTQYF. V and J are TRBV4-1 and TRBJ2-3, with 13 bases fitting TRBD2. The CDR3 totals 19 residues. J was trimmed by 1 base and V by 0 bases; bases with no gene match: 7. Germline V gene data show CDR1 as MGHRA and CDR2 as YSYEKL.

This clone was detected only once. The rearrangement uses TRBV6-4 and TRBJ1-5; the D gene is possibly TRBD1 (5 bases). The CDR3 length is 13 residues. The germline gives CDR1 MRHNA, CDR2 SNTAGT. V was cut by 2 bases and J by 9 bases, with 11 bases left in between. CDR3: CASSDGPTGPQHF. The CDR3 DNA reads as TGTGCCAGCAGTGACGGACCCACAGGGCCCCAGCATTTT.

This clone appeared once. The V and J genes are TRBV28 and TRBJ1-1; possible D gene TRBD1, 5 bases. Germline lookup yields CDR1 MDHEN and CDR2 SYDVKM. Trimming took off 5 bases at V and 1 base at J, with 11 bases between the two ends. The CDR3 has 14 residues. CDR3 sequence reads: CASSTPGGNTEAFF. The CDR3 nucleotides read TGTGCCAGCAGTACGCCCGGGGGGAACACTGAAGCTTTCTTT. The full variable domain, rest sourced from reference TRBV28 and TRBJ1-1, is DVKVTQSSRYLVKRTGEKVFLECVQDMDHENMFWYRQDPGLGLRLIYFSYDVKMKEKGDIPEGYSVSREKKERFSLILESASTNQTSMYLCASSTPGGNTEAFFGQGTRLTVV.

The CDR3 region has the DNA TGTGCCAGCAACATCGGCCCGATGGAGACCCAGTACTTC. Protein: CASNIGPMETQYF. The V and J genes are TRBV11-2 and TRBJ2-5; D ambiguous. Germline lookup yields CDR1 SGHAT and CDR2 FQNNGV. The CDR3 has 13 amino acids. V dropped 7 bases and J dropped 5 bases, with 14 bases sitting between them. Looking up the rest from reference TRBV11-2 and TRBJ2-5 gives the full variable domain: EAGVAQSPRYKIIEKRQSVAFWCNPISGHATLYWYQQILGQGPKLLIQFQNNGVVDDSQLPKDRFSAERLKGVDSTLKIQPAKLEDSAVYLCASNIGPMETQYFGPGTRLLVL.

The rearrangement joins TRBV6-6 to TRBJ1-5; no definite D call. This CDR3 has 13 residues. Germline CDR1 is MNHNY and CDR2 is SVGAGI (reference sequence). V shed 6 bases and J shed 4 bases, with 10 bases lying between them. CDR3 bases: TGTGCCAGCAGAAAACTAGAAAATCAGCCCCAGCATTTT. It translates to CASRKLENQPQHF.

The chain recombines TRBV14 with TRBJ2-1; TRBD2 aligns across 8 bases. The length of the CDR3 is 16 residues. Germline V gives CDR1 SGHDN, CDR2 FVKESK. J was trimmed by 5 bases and V by 6 bases; bases with no gene match: 12. The CDR3 DNA reads TGTGCCAGCAGTCGAACCGCGGGAGGCGTCAACAATGAGCAGTTCTTC. Protein: CASSRTAGGVNNEQFF.

The rearrangement joins TRBV7-8 to TRBJ2-3; D is ambiguous. V was pared by 5 bases and J by 3 bases, with 15 bases between. The CDR3 is 15 residues long. Per the germline V gene, CDR1 is SGHVS and CDR2 is FQNEAQ. CDR3 protein: CASSPQPGRTDTQYF. CDR3 nucleotide sequence: TGTGCCAGCAGCCCTCAACCCGGGCGGACAGATACGCAGTATTTT.

CDR3 coding DNA: TGTGCCAGCAGCGCGGGACTGTTAAACTCTGGAAACACCATATATTTT. As protein: CASSAGLLNSGNTIYF. This chain links TRBV11-1 with TRBJ1-3; perhaps TRBD1 as D (5 bases). CDR3 length: 16 residues. The germline V gene has CDR1 SGHAT and CDR2 FQDESV (reference sequence). V was cut by 5 bases and J by 0 bases, with 14 bases left in between.

This chain connects TRBV6-5 to TRBJ1-2; 8 bases are a match to TRBD1. The CDR3 runs 15 residues. The V and J ends lost 6 bases and 4 bases, in that order; junction bases with no gene match: 10. In germline, CDR1 is MNHEY, CDR2 SVGAGI. The CDR3 bases are TGTGCCAGCAGCCTGAAAAGACAGGGGAGCTATGGCTACACCTTC. Amino acids: CASSLKRQGSYGYTF.

The CDR3 reads CASSLILGLAADEQFF. The CDR3 region has the DNA TGCGCCAGCAGCCTGATTCTGGGACTAGCGGCGGATGAGCAGTTCTTC. The chain links TRBV5-1 to TRBJ2-1; 11 bases match TRBD2. V gave up 4 bases and J gave up 8 bases; unmatched junction bases: 11. The CDR3 is 16 amino acids. Germline assignment: CDR1 SGHRS and CDR2 YFSETQ.

With regard to this clone: At the DNA level, this CDR3 is encoded by other sequences in the same sample as well. V usage is TRBV28 and J usage is TRBJ2-7, with D unresolved. Trimming shortened V by 3 bases and J by 4 bases, and 4 bases separated the two germline ends. In germline, CDR1 is MDHEN, CDR2 SYDVKM. The CDR3 runs 11 residues. CDR3 loop: CASSLTYEQYF. The CDR3 DNA is TGTGCCAGCAGTTTGACGTACGAGCAGTACTTC.

CDR3: CATSRGVDGDTQYF. CDR3 DNA sequence: TGTGCCACCAGCAGAGGTGTTGATGGAGATACGCAGTATTTT. The chain combines TRBV15 with TRBJ2-3; D uncertain. The V gene lost 1 base and the J gene lost 5 bases, with 10 bases spanning the gap. Germline V gene sequence: CDR1 LNHNV, CDR2 YYDKDF (reference sequence). This CDR3 comprises 14 residues.

Remarks on this clone: Additional DNA sequences in this sample encode the identical CDR3. The chain links TRBV28 to TRBJ2-5; the D is unclear. CDR3 size: 13 residues. Germline CDR1 and CDR2: MDHEN and SYDVKM. The germline V and J ends were trimmed by 2 bases and 3 bases, with 7 bases remaining between them. The CDR3 region is CASSLGAEETQYF. CDR3 sequence (DNA): TGTGCCAGCAGTTTAGGAGCAGAAGAGACCCAGTACTTC.